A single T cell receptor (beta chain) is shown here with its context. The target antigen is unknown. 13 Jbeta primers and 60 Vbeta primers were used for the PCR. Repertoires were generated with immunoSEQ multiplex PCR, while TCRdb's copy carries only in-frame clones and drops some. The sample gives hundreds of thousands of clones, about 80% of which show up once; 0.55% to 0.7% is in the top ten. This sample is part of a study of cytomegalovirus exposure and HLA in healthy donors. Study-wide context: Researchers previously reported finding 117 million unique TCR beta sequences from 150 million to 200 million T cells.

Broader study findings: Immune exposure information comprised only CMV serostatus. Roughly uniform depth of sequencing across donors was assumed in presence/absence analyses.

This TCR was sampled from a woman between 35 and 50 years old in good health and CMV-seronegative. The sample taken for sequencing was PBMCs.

The CDR3 region is CASTYRDTYNEQFF. The CDR3 coding sequence is TGTGCCAGCACCTACCGGGACACCTACAATGAGCAGTTCTTC. The rearrangement uses TRBV21-1 and TRBJ2-1; TRBD1, as called in the table, went unchecked against the DNA. TRBV21-1 is listed as a pseudogene. The CDR3 loop spans 14 amino acids.